This TCR beta chain came from a study of T-cell memory formation after mild COVID-19. Notes on the study in general: The CD4+ clones that contracted clustered mainly within CM and EM, and the CD8+ clones concentrated in EMRA. There was a balanced CD4/CD8 profile in clones contracting day 15 to 85, and later expanders leaned CD4+.

Points on this clonotype: Its antigen is not known.

CDR1 and CDR2 (germline): SGHTA, FQGNSA. The V and J ends lost 1 base and 0 bases respectively, with 9 bases between them. The CDR3 runs 15 residues. A 5'RACE reaction primed in the constant segment made cDNA libraries of TCR alpha and TCR beta, and these carried sample barcodes and UMIs. In TCRdb, the 5' RACE reads were re-called with MiXCR into one record per CDR3 protein. The sample gives a few hundred thousand distinct CDR3 sequences, around 17% of which show up once; around a fifth is in the top ten. The source of this sequence is a man aged 18-30 years who had mild COVID-19 (a few samples of this study predate the infection). Cell type and time point are not known. This sequence joins TRBV7-2 and TRBJ1-1, with D uncertain. The sequenced sample was PBMCs or a T cell subset sorted from them (not recorded which). The CDR3 is CASSLEYGVNTEAFF. CDR3 bases: TGTGCCAGCAGCTTAGAATACGGGGTGAACACTGAAGCTTTCTTT.